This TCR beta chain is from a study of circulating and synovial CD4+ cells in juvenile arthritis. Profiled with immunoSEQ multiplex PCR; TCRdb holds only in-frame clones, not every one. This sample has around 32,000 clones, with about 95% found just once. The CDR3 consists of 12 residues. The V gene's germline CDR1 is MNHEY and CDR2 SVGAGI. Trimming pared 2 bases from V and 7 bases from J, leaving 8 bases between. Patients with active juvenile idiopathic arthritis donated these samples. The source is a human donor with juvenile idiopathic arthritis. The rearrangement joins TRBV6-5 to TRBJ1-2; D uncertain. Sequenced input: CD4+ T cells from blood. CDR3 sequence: CASSYRGSGYTF. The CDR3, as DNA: TGTGCCAGCAGTTACCGGGGTAGTGGCTACACCTTC.